These 26 T cell receptor beta chains were sequenced from one sample in a study of T cell repertoires in cytomegalovirus infection. TCRdb processed the reads anew with MiXCR; each CDR3 protein has one entry. Found here are 310,000 or so distinct CDR3 sequences, 9.6% of them singletons; the top ten hold around 2.5%. The sequencing sample was made of PBMCs. The receptors here all came from a human donor in good health (CMV status not recorded). Some clones in this sample may be carry-over from other donors' samples.

This clonotype was detected ten times or more. The chain has TRBV7-2 and TRBJ2-5; D is possibly TRBD2 (7 bases). The V and J ends lost 5 bases and 1 base respectively, with 11 bases between them. The CDR3 spans 14 residues. The germline gives CDR1 SGHTA, CDR2 FQGNSA. Here the CDR3 DNA reads TGTGCCAGCAGCAAGGGGGGGGCCCAAGAGACCCAGTACTTC. It translates to CASSKGGAQETQYF. Looking up the rest from reference TRBV7-2 and TRBJ2-5 gives the full variable domain: GAGVSQSPSNKVTEKGKDVELRCDPISGHTALYWYRQSLGQGLEFLIYFQGNSAPDKSGLPSDRFSAERTGGSVSTLTIQRTQQEDSAVYLCASSKGGAQETQYFGPGTRLLVL.

The rearrangement links TRBV6-6 to TRBJ2-7, with D perhaps TRBD2 (6 bases). Germline loops: CDR1 MNHNY, CDR2 SVGAGI (reference sequence). The CDR3 is made up of 14 amino acids. Trimming shortened V by 4 bases and J by 8 bases, and 18 bases separated the two germline ends. The CDR3 DNA follows: TGTGCCAGCAGTTCCCAGGGACTCTCCTGGCAGCAGTACTTC. Amino acid sequence: CASSSQGLSWQQYF.

In its sample, this clonotype was seen many times. The chain uses TRBV6-5 and TRBJ2-2, with 7 bases matching TRBD2. The CDR3 covers 16 residues. With V trimmed by 5 bases and J by 1 base, 7 bases remained unmatched. From germline, CDR1 is MNHEY and CDR2 SVGAGI. CDR3 coding DNA: TGTGCCAGCAGTCGCTCGACTAGCTGGAACACCGGGGAGCTGTTTTTT. Residues: CASSRSTSWNTGELFF.

This clonotype was seen at least ten times. The chain has TRBV19 and TRBJ2-3, with 7 bases fitting TRBD2. The CDR3 has 17 residues. CDR1 and CDR2 from the germline V gene are LNHDA and SQIVND (reference sequence). J gave up 5 bases and V 1 base, and 12 bases lay outside the gene matches. CDR3 region: CASSIARSGKRRDTQYF. In DNA, the CDR3 is TGTGCCAGTAGTATAGCTCGGAGCGGGAAGAGGAGAGATACGCAGTATTTT.

This clonotype was found many times. The gene calls are TRBV6-2 or TRBV6-3 and TRBJ2-4; maybe TRBD1 (6 bases). Germline V gene sequence: CDR1 MNHEY, CDR2 SVGEGT. The CDR3 sequence is 19 residues long. V lost 0 bases and J lost 2, with 20 bases in between. The CDR3 DNA reads TGTGCCAGCAGTTACTCGACAATCCCTGGGGGCTGGACCAAAAACATTCAGTACTTC. It specifies CASSYSTIPGGWTKNIQYF.

As for this clonotype: A much larger clone lies one base from this, so it may be a read error. The chain recombines TRBV3-1 with TRBJ1-2; D not certain. CDR1 is LGHDT, CDR2 YNNKEL, per germline (reference sequence). This CDR3 contains 14 residues. CDR3 in amino acids: CTSSQEFARYGYTF. For the CDR3, the DNA is TGTACCAGCAGCCAAGAGTTTGCGCGATATGGCTACACCTTC.

This chain connects TRBV4-1 to TRBJ2-1, with 12 bases matching TRBD2. Germline assignment: CDR1 MGHRA and CDR2 YSYEKL. CDR3 length equals 17 residues. V lost 3 bases and J lost 8; bases outside the gene matches: 11. CDR3 bases: TGCGCCAGCAGCCAGGCCTCCGGGACTAGCGGGTACGATGAGCAGTTCTTC. It specifies CASSQASGTSGYDEQFF.

This clonotype showed up many times. J is TRBJ1-2 and V is TRBV6-2 or TRBV6-3; D gene uncertain. CDR1 and CDR2 (germline): MNHEY, SVGEGT. The CDR3 is 14 amino acids. V lost 0 bases, J lost 4 bases, and 9 bases lay in between. The CDR3 sequence is CASSYSSILYGYTF. Written as DNA, the CDR3 is TGTGCCAGCAGTTACTCGAGCATTCTCTATGGCTACACCTTC.

This clonotype showed up many times. CDR3 coding DNA: TGTGCCAGCAGTTATGGGATCTCGAACCCGTACAATGAGCAGTTCTTC. As protein: CASSYGISNPYNEQFF. J is TRBJ2-1 and V is TRBV6-5; D remains unclear. Trimming shortened V by 3 bases and J by 4 bases, and 16 bases separated the two germline ends. The CDR3 loop spans 16 amino acids. Germline loops: CDR1 MNHEY, CDR2 SVGAGI.

This clonotype was seen more than once but under ten times. V gene TRBV5-6 combines with J gene TRBJ2-7; D may be TRBD1 or TRBD2 (6 bases each). Germline loops: CDR1 SGHDT, CDR2 YYEEEE. Trimming cost V 4 bases and J 3 bases, with 20 bases left between them. The CDR3 covers 16 residues. The CDR3 coding sequence is TGTGCCAGCAGCGGGGGGCTTGGGACTGGAGTCTACGAGCAGTACTTC. It encodes CASSGGLGTGVYEQYF. Full variable domain (rest looked up from reference TRBV5-6 and TRBJ2-7): DAGVTQSPTHLIKTRGQQVTLRCSPKSGHDTVSWYQQALGQGPQFIFQYYEEEERQRGNFPDRFSGHQFPNYSSELNVNALLLGDSALYLCASSGGLGTGVYEQYFGPGTRLTVT.

There are many counts of this clonotype. A read error may produce the germline difference seen at one junction end. The chain has TRBV12-3 or TRBV12-4 and TRBJ2-1; 8 positions agree with TRBD2. The CDR3 is 15 amino acids. The CDR3 protein is CASSLAGLSYNEQFF. In DNA form, the CDR3 reads TGTGCCAGCAGTCTAGCGGGTCTTTCCTACAATGAGCAGTTCTTC.

This clonotype was picked up a small number of times. The chain recombines TRBV2 with TRBJ1-1, with D uncertain. CDR1 is SNHLY, CDR2 FYNNEI, per germline. This CDR3 has 14 amino acids. Between the trimmed V and J ends, which lost 6 bases and 1 base, there was a span of 12 bases. CDR3: CASRDGRWNTEAFF. The CDR3 region has the DNA TGTGCCAGCAGGGACGGACGGTGGAACACTGAAGCTTTCTTT.

The genes are TRBV20-1 and TRBJ2-5, with D hard to call. Trimming left V 5 bases short and J 4 bases short, with 14 bases between. The V gene's germline CDR1 is DFQATT and CDR2 SNEGSKA (reference sequence). This CDR3 has 13 amino acids. CDR3 DNA sequence: TGCAGTGCTGTTAGACCAGCTGTAGAGACCCAGTACTTC. This sequence encodes CSAVRPAVETQYF.

This clonotype was recorded many times. CDR3 nucleotides: TGTGCCATCAGTGAGTCAGGGGCTGGGGCCAACGTCCTGACTTTC. Translating gives CAISESGAGANVLTF. J is TRBJ2-6 and V is TRBV10-3; D perhaps matches TRBD1 (5 bases). Germline CDR1 reads ENHRY; CDR2 reads SYGVKD. The CDR3 has 15 amino acids. V was shortened by 0 bases and J by 2 bases, with 5 bases between the two germline ends.

This clonotype was counted many times. The chain joins TRBV7-3 to TRBJ2-1; TRBD2 matches at 10 bases. In germline, CDR1 is SGHTA, CDR2 FQGTGA. V was pared by 6 bases and J by 7 bases, with 9 bases of the junction left unmatched. This CDR3 has 15 amino acids. Here the CDR3 DNA reads TGTGCCAGCAGGAAAAGCGGGGGGGCTGAAAATGAGCAGTTCTTC. The encoded protein is CASRKSGGAENEQFF.

This chain connects TRBV29-1 to TRBJ2-3; weak D call: TRBD2 (5 bases). V lost 7 bases to trimming and J lost 5 bases, with 10 bases between them. Germline V CDR1 and CDR2: SQVTM, ANQGSEA. The CDR3 runs 11 residues. CDR3 loop: CSGEIRDTQYF. CDR3 in DNA: TGCAGCGGGGAGATTAGAGATACGCAGTATTTT.

The table lists this clonotype with many counts. The chain has TRBV6-2 or TRBV6-3 and TRBJ2-7; D not certain. CDR1 is MNHEY, CDR2 SVGEGT, per germline. The CDR3 contains 11 residues. V was trimmed by 6 bases and J by 6 bases, leaving 9 bases between them. The CDR3 spells CASSTRSEQYV. CDR3 DNA sequence: TGTGCCAGCAGCACCCGGAGCGAGCAGTACGTC.

This clonotype appeared a single time. The rearrangement links TRBV2 to TRBJ2-5, with D possibly matching TRBD2 (6 bases). This CDR3 has 13 residues. V was cut by 11 bases and J by 3 bases, with 16 bases left in between. Germline V CDR1 and CDR2: SNHLY, FYNNEI. In DNA form, the CDR3 reads TGTGCCGGGAGACCCGGGGGAGAAGAGACCCAGTACTTC. Encoded protein: CAGRPGGEETQYF.

This clonotype showed up many times. This chain connects TRBV28 to TRBJ2-6, with a tentative D call TRBD2 (6 bases). Deletions cut 9 bases from V and 3 bases from J, with 9 bases between. Germline CDR1 MDHEN, CDR2 SYDVKM. This CDR3 spans 13 amino acids. CDR3 sequence (DNA): TGTGCCAGTTCGGGGGATGGGGCCAACGTCCTGACTTTC. This translates into CASSGDGANVLTF. Filled out from reference TRBV28 and TRBJ2-6, the complete variable domain reads DVKVTQSSRYLVKRTGEKVFLECVQDMDHENMFWYRQDPGLGLRLIYFSYDVKMKEKGDIPEGYSVSREKKERFSLILESASTNQTSMYLCASSGDGANVLTFGAGSRLTVL.

This clonotype was seen many times. The rearrangement uses TRBV6-5 and TRBJ2-5, with a weak D call TRBD1 (5 bases). The CDR3 is 14 amino acids. V lost 0 bases and J lost 2, with 7 bases in between. Germline V gene lookup returns CDR1 MNHEY and CDR2 SVGAGI. CDR3 region: CASSYSDIQETQYF. In DNA form, the CDR3 reads TGTGCCAGCAGTTACTCGGACATTCAAGAGACCCAGTACTTC.

This clonotype occurred a few times. This chain connects TRBV6-5 to TRBJ1-2; possible D gene TRBD1, 5 bases. V was clipped by 2 bases and J by 4 bases, with 11 bases between them. The CDR3 totals 14 residues. Germline V gene lookup returns CDR1 MNHEY and CDR2 SVGAGI. CDR3 sequence: CASSYTDNLYGYTF. CDR3 in DNA: TGTGCCAGCAGTTACACGGACAACCTCTATGGCTACACCTTC.

The V and J genes are TRBV20-1 and TRBJ1-1, with D hard to call. CDR3 length: 14 amino acids. V lost 3 bases and J lost 4, with 15 bases in between. Germline V lookup: CDR1 DFQATT, CDR2 SNEGSKA (reference sequence). CDR3 sequence reads: CSARTFEGGTEAFF. The CDR3 DNA follows: TGCAGTGCTAGGACATTTGAGGGTGGCACTGAAGCTTTCTTT.

This clonotype was seen repeatedly, ten times or more. The chain employs TRBV6-2 or TRBV6-3 and TRBJ2-3, with D maybe TRBD2 (6 bases). The germline V gene has CDR1 MNHEY and CDR2 SVGEGT. The CDR3 sequence is 13 residues long. The germline V and J ends were trimmed by 0 bases and 8 bases, with 9 bases remaining between them. CDR3 nucleotides: TGTGCCAGCAGTTACTCGGAGGGCCGTACGCAGTATTTT. Its translation is CASSYSEGRTQYF.

This clonotype was seen a handful of times. The CDR3 loop is CASSPMGGYEQYF. DNA of the CDR3: TGTGCCAGCTCACCAATGGGGGGGTACGAGCAGTACTTC. The chain employs TRBV18 and TRBJ2-7; the match to TRBD2 covers 7 bases. V lost 2 bases to trimming and J lost 4 bases; unmatched junction nucleotides: 2. Per germline, CDR1 KGHSH and CDR2 LQKENI. The CDR3 totals 13 residues.

This clonotype was recorded many times. The chain recombines TRBV20-1 with TRBJ1-5, with TRBD1 matching 9 bases. V was pared by 1 base and J by 7 bases, with 8 bases of the junction left unmatched. Germline V CDR1 and CDR2: DFQATT, SNEGSKA (reference sequence). CDR3 length equals 15 residues. For the CDR3, the DNA is TGCAGTGCTAGAGGGACAGGGGACGGGAAACAGCCCCAGCATTTT. It specifies CSARGTGDGKQPQHF.

This clonotype was observed at least ten times. In nucleotides, the CDR3 is TGTGCCAGCAGTCGCGGGTTAGGTGATTCACCCCTCCACTTT. Translation gives CASSRGLGDSPLHF. This chain joins TRBV6-4 and TRBJ1-6; D gene ambiguous. Germline CDR1 reads MRHNA; CDR2 reads SNTAGT. V lost 5 bases to trimming and J lost 8 bases, with 13 bases between them. The CDR3 totals 14 residues.